These 14 T cell receptor beta chains were sequenced from one sample in a study of OX40 agonist ivuxolimab in advanced cancers. The receptor library was made with the immunoSEQ multiplex PCR assay. TCRdb mirrors the immuneACCESS table, restricted to in-frame sequences. Some clones are absent from its copies; in checked studies, under half trace to an unresolved V gene, and the reason for the others is unknown. In all, the sample holds 100,000 to 150,000 clones, and 93% of those were seen once. The ten most abundant clones make up 0.15% to 0.16% of the sample. The material was CD4+ or CD8+ T cells sorted from blood, obtained in a trial of the OX40 agonist ivuxolimab. These receptors were taken from an adult with an advanced solid tumor such as melanoma, head and neck, liver or kidney cancer.

The chain couples TRBV30 to TRBJ2-7; D might be TRBD1 (6 bases). V lost 1 base, J lost 6 bases, and 16 bases lay in between. CDR3 size: 14 residues. The germline CDR1 and CDR2 sequences are GTSNPN and SVGIG (reference sequence). CDR3 in amino acids: CAWSGDTYGTEQYF. As DNA, the CDR3 is TGTGCCTGGAGTGGGGACACCTACGGGACCGAGCAGTACTTC. Together with reference TRBV30 and TRBJ2-7, the CDR3 gives the full variable domain: SQTIHQWPATLVQPVGSPLSLECTVEGTSNPNLYWYRQAAGRGLQLLFYSVGIGQISSEVPQNLSASRPQDRQFILSSKKLLLSDSGFYLCAWSGDTYGTEQYFGPGTRLTVT.

In its sample, this clone was seen once. The chain employs TRBV19 and TRBJ1-5; no firm D call. The V and J ends lost 7 bases and 7 bases respectively, with 14 bases between them. Germline V gives CDR1 LNHDA, CDR2 SQIVND (reference sequence). The CDR3 sequence is 13 residues long. CDR3 sequence: CASTAAVGQPQHF. The DNA for the CDR3 is TGTGCCAGTACGGCGGCAGTGGGGCAGCCCCAGCATTTT.

This chain uses TRBV28 with TRBJ1-2; D is unresolved. CDR1 and CDR2 (germline): MDHEN, SYDVKM. The CDR3 extends over 14 amino acids. Trimming took 8 bases from V and 7 from J, leaving 20 bases between them. The CDR3 DNA is TGTGCCAGCGGGAGCCTCCGAGTTTCTAGTGGCTACACCTTC. It codes for CASGSLRVSSGYTF.

V and J are TRBV19 and TRBJ2-1, with D possibly matching TRBD2 (5 bases). Trimming cost V 1 base and J 13 bases, with 14 bases left between them. Germline CDR1 and CDR2: LNHDA and SQIVND (reference sequence). This CDR3 has 13 amino acids. The CDR3 is CASSIAGLAGQFF. CDR3 nucleotide sequence: TGTGCCAGTAGTATAGCTGGCCTAGCAGGCCAGTTCTTC. Together with reference TRBV19 and TRBJ2-1, the CDR3 gives the full variable domain: DGGITQSPKYLFRKEGQNVTLSCEQNLNHDAMYWYRQDPGQGLRLIYYSQIVNDFQKGDIAEGYSVSREKKESFPLTVTSAQKNPTAFYLCASSIAGLAGQFFGPGTRLTVL.

The gene calls are TRBV6-6 and TRBJ1-2, with 8 bases identical to TRBD1. CDR1 MNHNY and CDR2 SVGAGI come from the germline V gene (reference sequence). After removal of 4 bases from V and 8 bases from J, the junction contained 9 bases not matched to a gene. This CDR3 is 14 amino acids long. CDR3 residues: CASSSPSGGDGYTF. The CDR3 DNA sequence: TGTGCCAGCAGTTCCCCCTCAGGGGGCGACGGCTACACCTTC.

The chain links TRBV5-1 to TRBJ2-1; possible D gene TRBD2, 6 bases. The CDR3 runs to 14 residues. The V end lost 5 bases, the J end lost 5 bases, and 14 bases lay between the germline ends. CDR1 and CDR2 (germline): SGHRS, YFSETQ. The CDR3 DNA sequence: TGCGCCAGCAGTTCCGGGACTTTAAACAATGAGCAGTTCTTC. Protein sequence: CASSSGTLNNEQFF.

This clone came up once. This chain joins TRBV5-1 and TRBJ1-3, with 7 bases fitting TRBD1. Germline V gene lookup returns CDR1 SGHRS and CDR2 YFSETQ. The CDR3 runs to 16 residues. Trimming cost V 4 bases and J 0 bases; bases outside gene matches: 7. The CDR3 coding sequence is TGCGCCAGCAGCCGGGACAGACTAGGCTCTGGAAACACCATATATTTT. It encodes CASSRDRLGSGNTIYF. Full variable domain (outside the CDR3, taken from reference TRBV5-1 and TRBJ1-3): KAGVTQTPRYLIKTRGQQVTLSCSPISGHRSVSWYQQTPGQGLQFLFEYFSETQRNKGNFPGRFSGRQFSNSRSEMNVSTLELGDSALYLCASSRDRLGSGNTIYFGEGSWLTVV.

CDR3 nucleotide sequence: TGTGCCAGCAGCCCAAGCGGGACAGGGGGCGAAGAGACCCAGTACTTC. Encoded protein: CASSPSGTGGEETQYF. J is TRBJ2-5 and V is TRBV5-8; 12 nucleotides agree with TRBD1. The CDR3 sequence is 16 residues long. V lost 4 bases to trimming and J lost 3 bases; unmatched junction nucleotides: 7. Germline CDR1 SGHTS, CDR2 YDEGEE.

This chain joins TRBV5-1 and TRBJ2-3; 10 bases match TRBD2. The ends lost 6 bases at V and 3 bases at J; junction bases unmatched: 7. Germline CDR1 SGHRS, CDR2 YFSETQ. This CDR3 region has 15 residues. CDR3 sequence reads: CASISGGHRTDTQYF. CDR3 nucleotide sequence: TGCGCCAGCATTAGCGGGGGGCACAGGACAGATACGCAGTATTTT.

The J gene is TRBJ1-1, the V gene TRBV6-5; D possibly corresponds to TRBD1 (6 bases). The germline CDR1 and CDR2 sequences are MNHEY and SVGAGI. The germline V and J ends were trimmed by 2 bases and 0 bases, with 10 bases remaining between them. The CDR3 has 15 amino acids. CDR3 protein: CASSYLRQVNTEAFF. The CDR3 DNA is TGTGCCAGCAGTTACCTCAGACAGGTGAACACTGAAGCTTTCTTT.

The sample holds one count of this clone. The rearrangement links TRBV6-1 to TRBJ1-4, with D maybe TRBD1 (5 bases). This CDR3 has 14 residues. Germline CDR1 reads MNHNS; CDR2 reads SASEGT. The V and J ends lost 3 bases and 12 bases respectively, with 17 bases between them. CDR3 amino acids: CASSEDNKPRQLFF. The CDR3 DNA follows: TGTGCCAGCAGTGAGGACAATAAACCGAGGCAACTGTTTTTT.

The genes are TRBV5-3 and TRBJ1-5, with 9 bases aligning to TRBD1. TRBV5-3 is noted as an ORF with a role that remains uncertain. The V and J ends lost 0 bases and 5 bases, in that order; junction bases with no gene match: 15. This CDR3 has 19 residues. CDR3 loop: CARSLALSGTGIADQPQHF. In DNA, the CDR3 is TGTGCCAGAAGCTTGGCCTTGTCTGGGACAGGGATAGCGGATCAGCCCCAGCATTTT.

This clone appeared once. V and J are TRBV9 and TRBJ2-7; D is ambiguous. With 3 bases removed from V and 3 bases from J, the gap between germline ends came to 4 bases. The germline CDR1 and CDR2 sequences are SGDLS and YYNGEE. The CDR3 extends over 11 amino acids. The DNA for the CDR3 is TGTGCCAGCAGCGCCGTCTACGAGCAGTACTTC. Residues: CASSAVYEQYF.

The rearrangement links TRBV19 to TRBJ2-7, with D tentatively TRBD1 or TRBD2 (5 bases each). V was trimmed by 6 bases and J by 9 bases, leaving 21 bases between them. The CDR3 runs 14 residues. Per germline, CDR1 LNHDA and CDR2 SQIVND (reference sequence). The CDR3 region has the DNA TGTGCCAGTAGAAACCGGGACGTACCTACAGGGCAGTACTTC. Its protein is CASRNRDVPTGQYF.